A single sample is the source of the 22 T cell receptor beta chains below, sequenced in a study of persistence of HIV-infected CD4 T cells. The immunoSEQ assay was version 4, run in survey mode. Method: immunoSEQ multiplex PCR; TCRdb's copy keeps in-frame clones and lacks some. This sample carries around 48,000 clones, around 80% of them seen once, and the ten largest clones take 3%. No antigen has been assigned to these receptors. Stimulation used 8 to 10 ug/mL lysate from CMV-infected fibroblasts. CD40L/CD69 double-negative CD45RO-high memory CD4+ T cells were collected. The sample in question was CD4+ T cells sorted from PBMCs after roughly 17-hour stimulation, obtained from a patient who received antiretroviral therapy. The receptors derive from an adult man with HIV who was CMV-seropositive.

The chain recombines TRBV27 with TRBJ1-2, with D possibly matching TRBD1 (6 bases). The CDR3 length is 15 residues. The germline V gene encodes CDR1 MNHEY and CDR2 SMNVEV (reference sequence). V shed 4 bases and J shed 2 bases, with 14 bases lying between them. The CDR3 protein is CASSSGTRPNYGYTF. In DNA form, the CDR3 reads TGTGCCAGCAGTTCCGGGACAAGACCAAACTATGGCTACACCTTC.

This sequence joins TRBV6-5 and TRBJ2-5, with TRBD1 matching over 10 bases. The J segment lost 4 bases and the V segment lost 0 bases, leaving 5 bases of the junction unmatched. Looked up from germline, CDR1 is MNHEY and CDR2 is SVGAGI. The CDR3 has 16 residues. CDR3 sequence reads: CASSYSGTGVGETQYF. DNA of the CDR3: TGTGCCAGCAGTTACTCAGGGACAGGGGTTGGAGAGACCCAGTACTTC.

J is TRBJ2-4 and V is TRBV29-1; the D call may be TRBD1 or TRBD2 (6 bases each). Germline lookup yields CDR1 SQVTM and CDR2 ANQGSEA. The CDR3 sequence is 14 residues long. Trimming stripped 6 bases from V and 2 bases from J, with 14 bases between. The CDR3 sequence is CSVGGASSKNIQYF. DNA of the CDR3: TGCAGCGTGGGGGGCGCGAGTTCCAAAAACATTCAGTACTTC.

The chain is built from TRBV4-2 and TRBJ2-1; 10 positions match TRBD2. Per germline, CDR1 LGHNA and CDR2 YNFKEQ. The CDR3 has 20 residues. With V trimmed by 0 bases and J by 2 bases, 13 bases remained unmatched. In nucleotides, the CDR3 is TGTGCCAGCAGCCAAGATCTGGTAGCGGGAGGAATATTAGCCTACAATGAGCAGTTCTTC. It specifies CASSQDLVAGGILAYNEQFF.

The chain links TRBV2 to TRBJ1-4; 7 bases fit TRBD1. The junction had 8 bases not matched to a gene; V was cut back by 5 bases and J by 8 bases. CDR3 length: 14 residues. Per germline, CDR1 SNHLY and CDR2 FYNNEI. The CDR3 protein is CASSPQGRKEKLFF. CDR3 nucleotide sequence: TGTGCCAGCAGTCCACAGGGGAGAAAGGAAAAACTGTTTTTT.

The chain carries TRBV19 and TRBJ2-1, with TRBD2 matching 12 bases. CDR3 length: 16 amino acids. V lost 4 bases, J lost 8 bases, and 9 bases stayed unmatched. Germline values: CDR1 LNHDA, CDR2 SQIVND (reference sequence). The CDR3 protein is CASSTTLAGGRHEQFF. The CDR3 coding sequence is TGTGCCAGTAGTACAACACTAGCGGGAGGAAGACATGAGCAGTTCTTC.

This clone was picked up many times. This chain links TRBV9 with TRBJ2-2; D may be TRBD1 or TRBD2 (5 bases each). Germline values: CDR1 SGDLS, CDR2 YYNGEE. The CDR3 runs to 15 residues. Trimming stripped 3 bases from V and 2 bases from J, with 11 bases between. CDR3 nucleotide sequence: TGTGCCAGCAGCGCAAGGGACCGTAACACCGGGGAGCTGTTTTTT. It specifies CASSARDRNTGELFF.

The chain combines TRBV5-5 with TRBJ1-4, with D possibly being TRBD1 (5 bases). Germline values: CDR1 SGHKS, CDR2 YYEKEE (reference sequence). Trimming took 1 base from V and 7 from J, leaving 8 bases between them. The CDR3 spans 13 residues. CDR3 DNA: TGTGCCAGCAGCTTGCCAGGGACTGAAAAACTGTTTTTT. Translating gives CASSLPGTEKLFF. The whole variable domain, filled in from reference TRBV5-5 and TRBJ1-4, reads DAGVTQSPTHLIKTRGQQVTLRCSPISGHKSVSWYQQVLGQGPQFIFQYYEKEERGRGNFPDRFSARQFPNYSSELNVNALLLGDSALYLCASSLPGTEKLFFGSGTQLSVL.

The chain uses TRBV6-6 and TRBJ2-2; 7 nucleotides line up with TRBD1. Germline V gene sequence: CDR1 MNHNY, CDR2 SVGAGI (reference sequence). The trim removed 2 bases at V and 4 bases at J, leaving 4 bases unmatched. The CDR3 consists of 15 residues. CDR3 residues: CASSYRGLGTGELFF. In nucleotides, the CDR3 is TGTGCCAGCAGTTACAGGGGGCTTGGCACCGGGGAGCTGTTTTTT.

The chain has TRBV21-1 and TRBJ1-1. TRBV21-1 is a pseudogene locus. The CDR3 sequence is 14 residues long. In nucleotides, the CDR3 is TGTGCCAGCAGCCCCCGGAGACTCAACACTGAAGCTTTCTTT. Protein: CASSPRRLNTEAFF.

This clone is labeled as medium-sized. The chain recombines TRBV27 with TRBJ2-1, with D perhaps matching TRBD1 (5 bases). Germline V CDR1 and CDR2: MNHEY, SMNVEV (reference sequence). The CDR3 covers 15 residues. V dropped 2 bases and J dropped 0 bases, with 8 bases sitting between them. CDR3 in DNA: TGTGCCAGCAGTTTAGTCGACAGCTCCTACAATGAGCAGTTCTTC. This translates into CASSLVDSSYNEQFF.

This sequence joins TRBV29-1 and TRBJ2-1, with 8 bases that match TRBD2. Germline values: CDR1 SQVTM, CDR2 ANQGSEA. V trimming: 5 bases; J trimming: 5 bases; junction bases outside the gene matches: 11. The CDR3 is made up of 15 amino acids. The CDR3 coding sequence is TGCAGCGTTACCCCCCAGCGGGAGAGGAACAATGAGCAGTTCTTC. Its translation is CSVTPQRERNNEQFF.

The chain has TRBV7-9 and TRBJ2-3, with TRBD2 identical over 11 bases. V gave up 2 bases and J gave up 4 bases; unmatched junction bases: 14. The CDR3 has 19 amino acids. The germline gives CDR1 SEHNR, CDR2 FQNEAQ (reference sequence). CDR3 bases: TGTGCCAGCAGCTTAAGATCGACGACTCTAGCGGGGGGCGCAGATACGCAGTATTTT. It specifies CASSLRSTTLAGGADTQYF.

About this clone: Just one base apart from a much larger clone, this may be a read error. The chain links TRBV3-1 (or the pseudogene TRBV3-2) to TRBJ1-5; D gene uncertain. This CDR3 region has 12 residues. Germline V gives CDR1 LGHDT, CDR2 YNNKEL (reference sequence). V was clipped by 1 base and J by 7 bases, with 5 bases between them. The DNA of the CDR3 is TGTGCCAGCAGCCAAGGGAAACAGCCCCAGCATTTT. Its translation: CASSQGKQPQHF.

V is TRBV20-1 and J is TRBJ2-7; D assignment may be TRBD1 or TRBD2 (5 bases each). The CDR3 contains 13 residues. Germline V gene data show CDR1 as DFQATT and CDR2 as SNEGSKA (reference sequence). With 3 bases removed from V and 2 bases from J, the gap between germline ends came to 11 bases. The CDR3 here is CSASEGPPYEQYF. The CDR3 DNA reads TGCAGTGCTAGTGAGGGGCCCCCCTACGAGCAGTACTTC.

The chain combines TRBV25-1 with TRBJ1-3; D not resolved. V was cut by 6 bases and J by 0 bases, with 9 bases left in between. Germline assignment: CDR1 MGHDK and CDR2 SYGVNS. This CDR3 contains 14 residues. The chain's CDR3 is CASSPGSSGNTIYF. The DNA for the CDR3 is TGTGCCAGCAGCCCCGGGTCCTCTGGAAACACCATATATTTT.

This chain connects TRBV29-1 to TRBJ1-2, with D possibly being TRBD1 (5 bases). V was cut by 2 bases and J by 4 bases, with 11 bases left in between. Germline V lookup: CDR1 SQVTM, CDR2 ANQGSEA. The CDR3 sequence is 13 residues long. The CDR3 nucleotides read TGCAGCGTTGAAAGGGGCTGGACCTATGGCTACACCTTC. Translating it yields CSVERGWTYGYTF.

The chain employs TRBV2 and TRBJ1-2, with no clear D. Trimming pared 6 bases from V and 8 bases from J, leaving 10 bases between. Germline CDR1 is SNHLY and CDR2 is FYNNEI. The CDR3 totals 11 residues. The CDR3 loop is CASRVVEGYTF. CDR3 bases: TGTGCCAGCAGAGTGGTCGAAGGCTACACCTTC.

The rearrangement joins TRBV6-5 to TRBJ1-2, with 7 bases fitting TRBD1. From germline, CDR1 is MNHEY and CDR2 SVGAGI. The CDR3 length is 15 residues. V gave up 4 bases and J gave up 3 bases; unmatched junction bases: 8. The DNA for the CDR3 is TGTGCCAGCAGTTTCCGGGACAGATACGACTATGGCTACACCTTC. Amino acids: CASSFRDRYDYGYTF.

This clone was counted a few times. This chain links TRBV27 with TRBJ1-4; D is unresolved. Trimming shortened V by 3 bases and J by 5 bases, and 13 bases separated the two germline ends. CDR1 is MNHEY, CDR2 SMNVEV, per germline (reference sequence). This CDR3 has 15 amino acids. For the CDR3, the DNA is TGTGCCAGCAGTTTGACGGCGCGGCAAAATGAAAAACTGTTTTTT. The encoded protein is CASSLTARQNEKLFF.

The chain is built from TRBV5-6 and TRBJ1-4; TRBD1 might be the D (5 bases). The V and J ends lost 1 base and 5 bases respectively, with 12 bases between them. Germline assignment: CDR1 SGHDT and CDR2 YYEEEE. The CDR3 loop spans 15 amino acids. The CDR3 reads CASSLQGSRNEKLFF. The CDR3 DNA follows: TGTGCCAGCAGCTTGCAGGGAAGTAGAAATGAAAAACTGTTTTTT.

The chain employs TRBV7-3 and TRBJ2-5; TRBD2 matches at 8 bases. Trimming removed 5 bases from V and 1 base from J; junction bases left unmatched: 6. The CDR3 covers 15 residues. The germline gives CDR1 SGHTA, CDR2 FQGTGA. The CDR3 DNA is TGTGCCAGCAGCGTCTACAGCGGGAGCCAAGAGACCCAGTACTTC. Its protein product is CASSVYSGSQETQYF.